These 5 T cell receptor beta chains originate from one sample sequenced in a study of blood T cell repertoires in COVID-19 (dated by TCRdb to about 2020). The library relied on the immunoSEQ multiplex PCR assay. This is the immuneACCESS table as TCRdb keeps it, with only in-frame sequences that have V and J called. A part of the clones is gone; compared with another copy, unresolved V genes explain less than half, and the rest is unexplained. Recorded for this sample are about 250,000 clones; about 85% of them occurred a single time. Jointly, the top ten make up 3% of the sample. The sequencing sample was made of peripheral blood. The receptors were sampled from a man aged 18-30 years with active or convalescent COVID-19.

The chain couples TRBV5-1 to TRBJ2-5, with unresolved D. V was cut by 1 base and J by 4 bases, with 8 bases left in between. CDR1 SGHRS and CDR2 YFSETQ come from the germline V gene. This CDR3 contains 13 residues. CDR3 nucleotides: TGCGCCAGCAGCTTGATTCCGGGAGAGACCCAGTACTTC. Its protein is CASSLIPGETQYF.

J is TRBJ2-2 and V is TRBV4-3; possibly TRBD2 for D (5 bases). The ends were cut back, 0 bases at V and 4 bases at J, with 9 bases in the middle. Germline V gene sequence: CDR1 LGHNA, CDR2 YSLEER. The CDR3 has 15 residues. The chain's CDR3 is CASSQDQRSTGELFF. CDR3 nucleotide sequence: TGCGCCAGCAGCCAAGATCAGCGGAGCACCGGGGAGCTGTTTTTT.

V and J are TRBV7-9 and TRBJ1-4; tentatively, D is TRBD1 (6 bases). Germline V CDR1 and CDR2: SEHNR, FQNEAQ (reference sequence). The length of the CDR3 is 14 residues. V dropped 2 bases and J dropped 4 bases, with 8 bases sitting between them. This CDR3 reads CASSLYRDNEKLFF. Written as DNA, the CDR3 is TGTGCCAGCAGCTTATACAGGGATAATGAAAAACTGTTTTTT.

This clone was observed a single time. The CDR3 sequence is CASSQDGQRETSGELFF. CDR3 sequence (DNA): TGCGCCAGCAGCCAAGATGGACAGCGTGAGACGTCCGGGGAGCTGTTTTTT. The chain uses TRBV4-3 and TRBJ2-2; maybe TRBD1 (6 bases). The CDR3 runs 17 residues. V was cut by 0 bases and J by 6 bases, with 17 bases left in between. Germline loops: CDR1 LGHNA, CDR2 YSLEER.

The chain recombines TRBV9 with TRBJ1-3, with 7 bases fitting TRBD1. The germline CDR1 and CDR2 sequences are SGDLS and YYNGEE. The J segment lost 2 bases and the V segment lost 1 base, leaving 3 bases of the junction unmatched. CDR3 length equals 15 residues. In DNA, the CDR3 is TGTGCCAGCAGCGTAACACAGGGGACTGGAAACACCATATATTTT. Encoded protein: CASSVTQGTGNTIYF.